The entry below describes one T cell receptor (beta chain). Its matching antigen is unknown. This sample is drawn from a study of post-analysis software for immune sequencing data. Study-level findings and limits: Strong co-clustering by F measure was evident for samples that had been prepared in the same batch. A handful of TRBV segments, including TRBV5-6, TRBV5-1 and TRBV20-1, were more frequent in patients than controls.

Unique molecular identifiers were built into the TCR beta cDNA libraries. MiXCR, applied by TCRdb to the PCR reads, yields one record per CDR3 protein. Of some 700,000 distinct CDR3 sequences in the sample, around 64% are singletons; the top ten hold 10% to 12%. The germline CDR1 and CDR2 sequences are KGHDR and SFDVKD. The CDR3 extends over 16 amino acids. V was pared by 3 bases and J by 3 bases, with 6 bases of the junction left unmatched. The chain uses TRBV24-1 and TRBJ2-1, with 8 bases identical to TRBD2. The TCR sequence derives from a girl under 10 years old with multiple sclerosis. The sequenced sample consisted of blood. The CDR3 sequence is CATSDTGTSSYNEQFF. DNA for the CDR3: TGTGCCACCAGTGATACCGGGACTAGTAGCTACAATGAGCAGTTCTTC.